The 10 T cell receptor beta chains in this list originate from one sample, sequenced in a study of shared clonotypes between healthy human individuals. Profiling relied on immunoSEQ multiplex PCR, and the TCRdb table lists in-frame clones only, not all of them. The table has more than 2,000,000 clones, approximately 95% seen once; the top ten hold about 0.37%. The specimen was naive CD4+ T cells from PBMCs. The subset is: CD45RA+ positively selected. These receptors were taken from a man between 18 and 29 years old in good health. Some clones in this sample may be carry-over from other donors' samples.

This clone was seen more than once but under ten times. The genes are TRBV30 and TRBJ1-4; 7 positions match TRBD1. Germline CDR1 GTSNPN, CDR2 SVGIG (reference sequence). Trimming took 2 bases from V and 0 from J; bases not matched to a gene: 3. The CDR3 is 15 amino acids. CDR3 residues: CAWSPGTATNEKLFF. The CDR3 nucleotides are TGTGCCTGGAGTCCCGGGACAGCAACTAATGAAAAACTGTTTTTT. The whole variable domain, filled in from reference TRBV30 and TRBJ1-4, reads SQTIHQWPATLVQPVGSPLSLECTVEGTSNPNLYWYRQAAGRGLQLLFYSVGIGQISSEVPQNLSASRPQDRQFILSSKKLLLSDSGFYLCAWSPGTATNEKLFFGSGTQLSVL.

Worth noting for this clone: At the DNA level, this CDR3 is encoded by other sequences in the same sample as well. This chain uses TRBV20-1 with TRBJ2-3, with D unresolved. The CDR3 is 10 residues long. Trimming stripped 1 base from V and 6 bases from J, with 2 bases between. Per the germline V gene, CDR1 is DFQATT and CDR2 is SNEGSKA (reference sequence). CDR3 region: CSARVDTQYF. The CDR3 region has the DNA TGCAGTGCTAGAGTGGATACGCAGTATTTT.

DNA of the CDR3: TGTGCCACCAGTAAGGGGAGGAGCAATCAGCCCCAGCATTTT. Translation gives CATSKGRSNQPQHF. The chain couples TRBV15 to TRBJ1-5, with D possibly TRBD1 on 5 matching bases. Germline-derived CDR1 and CDR2 are LNHNV and YYDKDF (reference sequence). The CDR3 is made up of 14 amino acids. Trimming stripped 6 bases from V and 1 base from J, with 10 bases between.

The chain is built from TRBV28 and TRBJ2-7, with D perhaps assigned TRBD1 or TRBD2 (5 bases each). Trimming pared 6 bases from V and 0 bases from J, leaving 18 bases between. This CDR3 has 16 residues. The germline V gene has CDR1 MDHEN and CDR2 SYDVKM. The CDR3 here is CASSPPGTKSSYEQYF. In DNA form, the CDR3 reads TGTGCCAGCAGCCCCCCCGGGACCAAAAGCTCCTACGAGCAGTACTTC. Combining the CDR3 with reference TRBV28 and TRBJ2-7 gives the whole variable domain DVKVTQSSRYLVKRTGEKVFLECVQDMDHENMFWYRQDPGLGLRLIYFSYDVKMKEKGDIPEGYSVSREKKERFSLILESASTNQTSMYLCASSPPGTKSSYEQYFGPGTRLTVT.

The chain employs TRBV28 and TRBJ2-1; 9 bases fit TRBD1. CDR3 length: 14 residues. The junction had 2 bases not matched to a gene; V was cut back by 5 bases and J by 3 bases. From germline, CDR1 is MDHEN and CDR2 SYDVKM. CDR3 sequence (DNA): TGTGCCAGCAGTACAGGGGGCTACTACAATGAGCAGTTCTTC. Its protein product is CASSTGGYYNEQFF.

The chain carries TRBV4-3 and TRBJ2-3, with D hard to call. V lost 1 base to trimming and J lost 2 bases, with 10 bases between them. Germline V gene sequence: CDR1 LGHNA, CDR2 YSLEER. The CDR3 sequence is 15 residues long. The CDR3 nucleotides read TGCGCCAGCAGCCAAGTGGGAAGCGTCACAGATACGCAGTATTTT. Its protein is CASSQVGSVTDTQYF.

The gene calls are TRBV4-3 and TRBJ1-1; D is undetermined. The CDR3 has 14 residues. Trimming took 0 bases from V and 0 from J, leaving 5 bases between them. Germline V CDR1 and CDR2: LGHNA, YSLEER. As DNA, the CDR3 is TGCGCCAGCAGCCAAGATCACATGAACACTGAAGCTTTCTTT. Protein sequence: CASSQDHMNTEAFF.

Notes on this clone: Other DNA sequences in the same sample also yield this CDR3. V usage is TRBV6-1 and J usage is TRBJ1-5; 9 bases align to TRBD1. Germline V gene sequence: CDR1 MNHNS, CDR2 SASEGT. Losses at the gene ends were 5 bases for V and 5 bases for J; bases not matched to a gene: 4. The CDR3 is 14 residues long. The CDR3 region is CASSLRQGDQPQHF. The DNA of the CDR3 is TGTGCCAGCAGTTTACGACAGGGGGATCAGCCCCAGCATTTT.

This clone was found once. The chain links TRBV6-1 to TRBJ2-7, with D uncertain. V dropped 4 bases and J dropped 3 bases, with 7 bases sitting between them. There are 12 residues in the CDR3. The germline CDR1 and CDR2 sequences are MNHNS and SASEGT. The CDR3 spells CASSVSVYEQYF. CDR3 coding DNA: TGTGCCAGCAGTGTGAGCGTCTACGAGCAGTACTTC.

V is TRBV29-1 and J is TRBJ2-7, with TRBD1 identical over 7 bases. V lost 5 bases to trimming and J lost 4 bases; unmatched junction nucleotides: 2. There are 11 residues in the CDR3. CDR1 is SQVTM, CDR2 ANQGSEA, per germline. As DNA, the CDR3 is TGCAGCGTTCTCAGGGGGTACGAGCAGTACTTC. Encoded protein: CSVLRGYEQYF.